This T cell receptor (beta chain) was found in a study of blood T cell repertoires in COVID-19. Per the original data handling: Amplification of reference gene primers was used by the study to estimate nucleated cell counts. Data came from immunoSEQ multiplex PCR; TCRdb stores just in-frame clones and leaves some out. V and J calls and clone size are those listed in that table; D and trimming were worked out from the DNA. Of 150,000 to 200,000 clones listed, 85% to 95% are singletons. There are 14 residues in the CDR3. Germline V gives CDR1 SGHNT, CDR2 YYREEE (reference sequence). With 0 bases removed from V and 6 bases from J, the gap between germline ends came to 9 bases. Seattle's cohort entered during active infection and was followed longitudinally.

Sequenced: peripheral blood. The rearrangement joins TRBV5-4 to TRBJ1-4, with D perhaps matching TRBD1 (6 bases). This TCR derives from a woman aged 55-75 years with COVID-19, enrolled during active disease. DNA of the CDR3: TGTGCCAGCAGCTTGGAAGCAGGGGATGAAAAACTGTTTTTT. Its protein is CASSLEAGDEKLFF.